Following are 31 T cell receptor beta chains from one sample sequenced in a study of T cells in localized non-small cell lung cancer. TCRdb's table, derived via immunoSEQ multiplex PCR, lists solely in-frame clones and lacks some. The sample yields around 5,600 clones, roughly 25% seen once. Here the sequenced sample was lung tumor tissue, taken before any cancer treatment. The source is a female donor over 55 with stage I lung adenocarcinoma.

In its sample, this clone was seen a few times. The J gene is TRBJ1-2, the V gene TRBV6-8; 8 bases match TRBD1. The CDR3 is 13 amino acids. Germline V gene data show CDR1 as MNHGY and CDR2 as SAAAGT. J was trimmed by 6 bases and V by 6 bases; bases with no gene match: 6. For the CDR3, the DNA is TGTGCCAGCAGACGGGGACAGGTCGATGGCTACACCTTC. Its translation is CASRRGQVDGYTF.

J is TRBJ2-3 and V is TRBV11-3; D is uncertain. V was pared by 6 bases and J by 0 bases, with 13 bases between. The germline V gene has CDR1 SGHNT and CDR2 YENEEA. CDR3 length: 15 amino acids. The CDR3 loop reads CASSRTATSTDTQYF. Written as DNA, the CDR3 is TGTGCCAGCAGTCGCACCGCCACTAGCACAGATACGCAGTATTTT.

In its sample, this clone was seen a few times. The V gene is TRBV11-3, the J gene TRBJ2-1, with TRBD2 matching over 9 bases. CDR1 SGHNT and CDR2 YENEEA come from the germline V gene. Losses at the gene ends were 7 bases for V and 8 bases for J; bases not matched to a gene: 12. CDR3 length: 15 amino acids. This CDR3 reads CASTSSGMSLHEQFF. The CDR3 nucleotides are TGTGCCAGCACCTCTAGCGGGATGAGCCTACATGAGCAGTTCTTC.

This clone came up a few times. The J gene is TRBJ1-2, the V gene TRBV28, with 8 bases matching TRBD1. This CDR3 contains 13 residues. The junction had 7 bases not matched to a gene; V was cut back by 6 bases and J by 7 bases. Germline CDR1 MDHEN, CDR2 SYDVKM. The CDR3 here is CASSPGGSGGYTF. The CDR3 DNA reads as TGTGCCAGCAGCCCAGGGGGCAGCGGTGGCTACACCTTC.

The chain recombines TRBV11-3 with TRBJ2-7, with D tentatively TRBD1 (6 bases). Per germline, CDR1 SGHNT and CDR2 YENEEA. Between the trimmed V and J ends, which lost 5 bases and 6 bases, there was a span of 17 bases. This CDR3 is 14 amino acids long. CDR3 loop: CASSPQGRFGEQYF. The CDR3 nucleotides read TGTGCCAGCAGCCCACAGGGTAGGTTTGGCGAGCAGTACTTC.

This clone is medium-sized in the sample. The V gene is TRBV6-8, the J gene TRBJ1-1; D is possibly TRBD1 (5 bases). The CDR3 has 14 amino acids. V dropped 0 bases and J dropped 10 bases, with 15 bases sitting between them. Germline V gene sequence: CDR1 MNHGY, CDR2 SAAAGT. The CDR3 sequence: CASSYSTRERGAFF. The CDR3 DNA sequence: TGTGCCAGCAGTTACTCGACAAGGGAAAGGGGAGCTTTCTTT.

The V gene is TRBV5-1, the J gene TRBJ2-1; D is possibly TRBD1 (6 bases). The ends were cut back, 1 base at V and 2 bases at J, with 13 bases in the middle. Germline loops: CDR1 SGHRS, CDR2 YFSETQ. The length of the CDR3 is 16 residues. The CDR3: CASSLRGRGTYNEQFF. CDR3 bases: TGCGCCAGCAGCTTGAGGGGTAGGGGGACCTACAATGAGCAGTTCTTC. Supplemented by reference TRBV5-1 and TRBJ2-1, the full variable domain reads KAGVTQTPRYLIKTRGQQVTLSCSPISGHRSVSWYQQTPGQGLQFLFEYFSETQRNKGNFPGRFSGRQFSNSRSEMNVSTLELGDSALYLCASSLRGRGTYNEQFFGPGTRLTVL.

This clone was found a few times. The rearrangement uses TRBV28 and TRBJ2-5; tentative D call: TRBD1 (6 bases). Trimming left V 5 bases short and J 2 bases short, with 15 bases between. Germline values: CDR1 MDHEN, CDR2 SYDVKM. The CDR3 has 15 amino acids. CDR3 nucleotide sequence: TGTGCCAGCAGTCTGTGGACAGTTCGGCAAGAGACCCAGTACTTC. It is translated as CASSLWTVRQETQYF.

The gene calls are TRBV11-3 and TRBJ2-7; D is ambiguous. The CDR3 consists of 14 residues. V lost 7 bases and J 1 base, leaving 14 bases between the germline ends. The germline V gene has CDR1 SGHNT and CDR2 YENEEA. The CDR3 DNA follows: TGTGCCAGCACGCCTTGGGCAGGTTCCTACGAGCAGTACTTC. Its translation: CASTPWAGSYEQYF.

This clone was recorded a few times. One junction end does not reproduce the germline sequence, and a read error may be involved. This chain joins TRBV6-8 and TRBJ1-4; the D gene is possibly TRBD1 (5 bases). Germline V gives CDR1 MNHGY, CDR2 SAAAGT. The length of the CDR3 is 17 residues. CDR3 nucleotide sequence: TGTGCCAGCAGGAAGGACACCCGATTAGCAACTATTGAAAAACTGTTTTTT. Translating it yields CASRKDTRLATIEKLFF.

This clone was detected a few times. This chain links TRBV19 with TRBJ2-5; 7 positions agree with TRBD2. CDR3 length: 13 amino acids. Germline CDR1 LNHDA, CDR2 SQIVND (reference sequence). V lost 7 bases, J lost 5 bases, and 7 bases stayed unmatched. DNA of the CDR3: TGTGCCAGTACCAACGAGCGGGGCGAGACCCAGTACTTC. The encoded protein is CASTNERGETQYF.

CDR3 coding DNA: TGTGCCAGCTCACCCCAGGATCCCTACAATGAGCAGTTCTTC. Its protein is CASSPQDPYNEQFF. The V call is TRBV18, the J call TRBJ2-1; D gene ambiguous. From germline, CDR1 is KGHSH and CDR2 LQKENI. V was cut by 3 bases and J by 2 bases, with 8 bases left in between. This CDR3 has 14 amino acids.

The chain joins TRBV19 to TRBJ1-1; D perhaps matches TRBD1 (6 bases). V was shortened by 4 bases and J by 2 bases, with 11 bases between the two germline ends. The CDR3 has 14 residues. The germline V gene encodes CDR1 LNHDA and CDR2 SQIVND (reference sequence). The CDR3 DNA reads as TGTGCCAGTAGTACTCACGGGACAAACACTGAAGCTTTCTTT. It specifies CASSTHGTNTEAFF. The whole variable domain, remainder taken from reference TRBV19 and TRBJ1-1, is DGGITQSPKYLFRKEGQNVTLSCEQNLNHDAMYWYRQDPGQGLRLIYYSQIVNDFQKGDIAEGYSVSREKKESFPLTVTSAQKNPTAFYLCASSTHGTNTEAFFGQGTRLTVV.

This clone appeared a few times. V and J are TRBV28 and TRBJ1-2; possibly TRBD1 for D (5 bases). Germline V gives CDR1 MDHEN, CDR2 SYDVKM. V lost 6 bases to trimming and J lost 4 bases, with 9 bases between them. The CDR3 covers 12 residues. The CDR3 sequence: CASSYGGYGYTF. In nucleotides, the CDR3 is TGTGCCAGCAGCTACGGGGGCTATGGCTACACCTTC.

This clone showed up just a few times. The gene calls are TRBV28 and TRBJ1-2; TRBD1 agrees at 7 bases. The CDR3 has 15 residues. CDR1 MDHEN and CDR2 SYDVKM come from the germline V gene. Unmatched junction bases numbered 9, after V lost 6 bases and J lost 2 bases. The CDR3 spells CASSVLTGANYGYTF. As DNA, the CDR3 is TGTGCCAGCAGCGTACTTACAGGGGCCAACTATGGCTACACCTTC.

The chain links TRBV28 to TRBJ1-1, with a tentative D call TRBD1 (5 bases). Germline-derived CDR1 and CDR2 are MDHEN and SYDVKM. The V end was cut by 7 bases, the J end by 0 bases, with 12 bases between. This CDR3 contains 14 residues. Here the CDR3 DNA reads TGTGCCAGCATCCGTGGGGGGTTGAACACTGAAGCTTTCTTT. Amino acids: CASIRGGLNTEAFF.

The rearrangement links TRBV11-3 to TRBJ1-1; 8 bases align to TRBD1. This CDR3 comprises 15 residues. Germline V lookup: CDR1 SGHNT, CDR2 YENEEA. J lost 4 bases, V lost 5 bases, and 9 bases had no gene match. The DNA for the CDR3 is TGTGCCAGCAGCCAAGGACAGGGCCAGGGCACTGAAGCTTTCTTT. This gives the protein CASSQGQGQGTEAFF. Full variable domain (outside the CDR3, taken from reference TRBV11-3 and TRBJ1-1): EAGVVQSPRYKIIEKKQPVAFWCNPISGHNTLYWYLQNLGQGPELLIRYENEEAVDDSQLPKDRFSAERLKGVDSTLKIQPAELGDSAVYLCASSQGQGQGTEAFFGQGTRLTVV.

The rearrangement links TRBV18 to TRBJ1-4; 11 nucleotides line up with TRBD1. The CDR3 sequence is 14 residues long. Per the germline V gene, CDR1 is KGHSH and CDR2 is LQKENI. J lost 8 bases, V lost 6 bases, and 5 bases had no gene match. CDR3 loop: CASSAGQGVEKLFF. Here the CDR3 DNA reads TGTGCCAGCTCTGCGGGACAGGGGGTCGAAAAACTGTTTTTT.

This clone qualifies as medium-sized. The chain employs TRBV11-3 and TRBJ1-5; tentative D call: TRBD1 (5 bases). Between the trimmed V and J ends, which lost 1 base and 1 base, there was a span of 8 bases. The CDR3 length is 15 residues. Germline CDR1 SGHNT, CDR2 YENEEA. The CDR3 is CASSLGSGSNQPQHF. The CDR3 DNA reads TGTGCCAGCAGCTTAGGCTCAGGGAGCAATCAGCCCCAGCATTTT.

This clone was found a few times. The chain joins TRBV9 to TRBJ2-1; D call uncertain. Germline V lookup: CDR1 SGDLS, CDR2 YYNGEE. This CDR3 is built from 14 residues. V was cut by 4 bases and J by 1 base, with 9 bases left in between. CDR3 region: CASSKHRSYNEQFF. The DNA of the CDR3 is TGTGCCAGCAGCAAACACCGGTCCTACAATGAGCAGTTCTTC.

The chain recombines TRBV10-3 with TRBJ1-2; 9 bases are shared with TRBD1. The germline CDR1 and CDR2 sequences are ENHRY and SYGVKD. The CDR3 runs 14 residues. V dropped 0 bases and J dropped 8; count of bases not matched to a gene: 4. DNA of the CDR3: TGTGCCATCAGTGAGTCCTACGACAGGGGGGGCTACACCTTC. As protein: CAISESYDRGGYTF.

The V call is TRBV6-8, the J call TRBJ1-1; 7 bases fit TRBD1. The CDR3 extends over 14 amino acids. Trimming removed 6 bases from V and 2 bases from J; junction bases left unmatched: 6. Germline V lookup: CDR1 MNHGY, CDR2 SAAAGT. CDR3 in amino acids: CASRRQGSNTEAFF. The CDR3 region has the DNA TGTGCCAGCAGAAGACAGGGCTCCAACACTGAAGCTTTCTTT.

The chain employs TRBV15 and TRBJ2-3, with D possibly being TRBD2 (7 bases). Germline CDR1 and CDR2: LNHNV and YYDKDF (reference sequence). V was clipped by 0 bases and J by 9 bases, with 19 bases between them. The length of the CDR3 is 16 residues. The CDR3 here is CATSRDGGAQARTQYF. CDR3 sequence (DNA): TGTGCCACCAGCAGAGATGGGGGGGCCCAGGCCAGAACGCAGTATTTT. The full variable domain, completed using reference TRBV15 and TRBJ2-3, is DAMVIQNPRYQVTQFGKPVTLSCSQTLNHNVMYWYQQKSSQAPKLLFHYYDKDFNNEADTPDNFQSRRPNTSFCFLDIRSPGLGDTAMYLCATSRDGGAQARTQYFGPGTRLTVL.

This clone was detected only a few times. The chain recombines TRBV11-3 with TRBJ1-2, with 7 bases lining up with TRBD1. The CDR3 is 14 amino acids. CDR1 is SGHNT and CDR2 is YENEEA in the germline V gene. J was trimmed by 5 bases and V by 2 bases; bases with no gene match: 5. The CDR3 spells CASSLQQGPYGYTF. The CDR3 DNA is TGTGCCAGCAGCTTACAACAGGGGCCTTATGGCTACACCTTC.

The genes are TRBV6-8 and TRBJ2-3, with 7 bases identical to TRBD2. This CDR3 contains 15 residues. Germline CDR1 MNHGY, CDR2 SAAAGT. J gave up 2 bases and V 5 bases, and 7 bases lay outside the gene matches. The CDR3 bases are TGTGCCAGCAGTACCGGGGGGATCGTCACAGATACGCAGTATTTT. Translation: CASSTGGIVTDTQYF.

The chain couples TRBV11-3 to TRBJ1-1; 7 bases match TRBD1. After removal of 2 bases from V and 5 bases from J, the junction contained 8 bases not matched to a gene. The CDR3 is made up of 15 amino acids. Germline loops: CDR1 SGHNT, CDR2 YENEEA. CDR3 amino acids: CASSLWRQGGTEAFF. CDR3 bases: TGTGCCAGCAGCTTATGGCGACAGGGAGGTACTGAAGCTTTCTTT.

The V gene is TRBV11-3, the J gene TRBJ2-2, with 7 bases that match TRBD2. After removal of 6 bases from V and 4 bases from J, the junction contained 8 bases not matched to a gene. Germline-derived CDR1 and CDR2 are SGHNT and YENEEA. The CDR3 is 15 residues long. The CDR3 sequence: CASRFAGAPTGELFF. The CDR3 coding sequence is TGTGCCAGCAGGTTTGCGGGAGCGCCCACCGGGGAGCTGTTTTTT.

The rearrangement joins TRBV28 to TRBJ1-1; no reliable D call. The CDR3 has 14 amino acids. Germline assignment: CDR1 MDHEN and CDR2 SYDVKM. The germline V and J ends were trimmed by 3 bases and 5 bases, with 13 bases remaining between them. The CDR3 DNA follows: TGTGCCAGCAGTTTGTGGGCCTCGGGGACTGAAGCTTTCTTT. Encoded protein: CASSLWASGTEAFF.

This clone appeared a few times. V is TRBV11-3 and J is TRBJ2-3, with 9 bases aligning to TRBD2. The trim removed 4 bases at V and 1 base at J, leaving 9 bases unmatched. The germline gives CDR1 SGHNT, CDR2 YENEEA. CDR3 length: 17 residues. CDR3 sequence: CASSSRREGWGTDTQYF. The DNA for the CDR3 is TGTGCCAGCAGCTCCCGGCGGGAGGGATGGGGCACAGATACGCAGTATTTT.

This clone has a handful of counts. The chain uses TRBV28 and TRBJ1-3; no reliable D call. V shed 6 bases and J shed 0 bases, with 12 bases lying between them. This CDR3 has 15 residues. Germline values: CDR1 MDHEN, CDR2 SYDVKM. The CDR3 sequence is CASRSVDGSGNTIYF. The CDR3, as DNA: TGTGCCAGCAGATCAGTGGACGGCTCTGGAAACACCATATATTTT.

This clone occurred a few times. The gene calls are TRBV11-3 and TRBJ2-3; 9 positions agree with TRBD2. Germline V lookup: CDR1 SGHNT, CDR2 YENEEA. The CDR3 length is 17 residues. The ends lost 0 bases at V and 8 bases at J; junction bases unmatched: 12. CDR3 region: CASSLELAGGLQGTQYF. For the CDR3, the DNA is TGTGCCAGCAGCTTAGAGCTGGCGGGAGGGTTACAGGGTACGCAGTATTTT.